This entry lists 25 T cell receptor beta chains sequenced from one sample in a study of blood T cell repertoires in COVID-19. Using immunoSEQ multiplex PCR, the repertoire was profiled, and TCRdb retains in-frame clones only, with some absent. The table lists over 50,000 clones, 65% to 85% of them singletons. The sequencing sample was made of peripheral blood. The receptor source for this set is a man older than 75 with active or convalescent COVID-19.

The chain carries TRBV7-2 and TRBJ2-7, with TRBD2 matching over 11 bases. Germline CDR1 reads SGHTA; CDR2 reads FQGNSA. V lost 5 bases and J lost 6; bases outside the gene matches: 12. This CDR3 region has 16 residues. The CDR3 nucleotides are TGTGCCAGCAGCCATAACGTAGCGGGAGGGCCACTCGAGCAGTACTTC. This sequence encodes CASSHNVAGGPLEQYF.

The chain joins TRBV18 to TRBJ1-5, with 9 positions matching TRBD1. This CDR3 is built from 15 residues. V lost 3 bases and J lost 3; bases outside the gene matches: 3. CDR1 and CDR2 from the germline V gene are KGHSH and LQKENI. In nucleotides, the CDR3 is TGTGCCAGCTCACCCGGGACAGGGAACAATCAGCCCCAGCATTTT. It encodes CASSPGTGNNQPQHF.

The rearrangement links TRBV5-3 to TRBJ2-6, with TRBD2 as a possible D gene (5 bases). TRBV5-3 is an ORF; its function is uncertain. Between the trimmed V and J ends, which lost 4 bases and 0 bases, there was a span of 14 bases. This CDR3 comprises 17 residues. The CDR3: CARSVWRVDSGANVLTF. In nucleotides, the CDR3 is TGTGCCAGAAGCGTCTGGCGGGTCGACTCTGGGGCCAACGTCCTGACTTTC.

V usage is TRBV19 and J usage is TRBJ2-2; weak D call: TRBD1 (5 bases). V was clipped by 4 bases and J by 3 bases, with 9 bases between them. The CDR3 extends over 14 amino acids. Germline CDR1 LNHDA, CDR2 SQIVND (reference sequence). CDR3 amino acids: CASSRQGDTGELFF. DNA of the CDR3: TGTGCCAGTAGTAGGCAAGGGGACACCGGGGAGCTGTTTTTT.

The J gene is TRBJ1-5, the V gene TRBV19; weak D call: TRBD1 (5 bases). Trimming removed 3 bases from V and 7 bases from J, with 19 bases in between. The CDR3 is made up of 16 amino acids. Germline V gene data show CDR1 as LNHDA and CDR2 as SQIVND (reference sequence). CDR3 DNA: TGTGCCAGTAGTATGAGCGTCGGGGGGGAGGGCCAGCCCCAGCATTTT. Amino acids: CASSMSVGGEGQPQHF. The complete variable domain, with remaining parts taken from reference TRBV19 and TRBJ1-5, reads DGGITQSPKYLFRKEGQNVTLSCEQNLNHDAMYWYRQDPGQGLRLIYYSQIVNDFQKGDIAEGYSVSREKKESFPLTVTSAQKNPTAFYLCASSMSVGGEGQPQHFGDGTRLSIL.

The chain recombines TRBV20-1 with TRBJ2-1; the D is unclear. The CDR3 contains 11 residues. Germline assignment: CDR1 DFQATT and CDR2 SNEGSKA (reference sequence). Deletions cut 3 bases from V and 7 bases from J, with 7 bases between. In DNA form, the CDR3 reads TGCAGTGCTAGTCCCTTAAATGAGCAGTTCTTC. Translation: CSASPLNEQFF.

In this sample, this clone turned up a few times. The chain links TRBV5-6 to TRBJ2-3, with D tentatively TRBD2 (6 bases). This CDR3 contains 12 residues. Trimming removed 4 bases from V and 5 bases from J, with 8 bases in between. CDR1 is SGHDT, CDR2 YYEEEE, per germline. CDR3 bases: TGTGCCAGCAGCATCGGGGGAGATACGCAGTATTTT. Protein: CASSIGGDTQYF.

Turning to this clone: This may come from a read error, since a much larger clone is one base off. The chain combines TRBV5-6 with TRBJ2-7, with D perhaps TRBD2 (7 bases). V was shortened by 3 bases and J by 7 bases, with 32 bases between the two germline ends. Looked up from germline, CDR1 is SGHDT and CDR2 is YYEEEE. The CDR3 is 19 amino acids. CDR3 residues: CASSSRGTGGSLLTNEQYF. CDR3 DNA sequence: TGTGCCAGCAGCTCCAGGGGAACGGGAGGCAGTCTCTTAACGAATGAGCAGTACTTC.

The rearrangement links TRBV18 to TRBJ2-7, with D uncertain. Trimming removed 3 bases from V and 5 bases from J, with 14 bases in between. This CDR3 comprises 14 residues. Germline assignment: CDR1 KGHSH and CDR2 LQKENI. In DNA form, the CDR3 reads TGTGCCAGCTCACCGACCGGCGGCGGCCACGAGCAGTACTTC. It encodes CASSPTGGGHEQYF.

The CDR3 region is CASSQEFRGAGELFF. The CDR3 DNA sequence: TGTGCCAGCAGCCAAGAGTTCCGGGGAGCCGGGGAGCTGTTTTTT. This chain links TRBV4-2 with TRBJ2-2; maybe TRBD2 (5 bases). V lost 0 bases and J 6 bases, leaving 11 bases between the germline ends. The CDR3 consists of 15 residues. Germline CDR1 is LGHNA and CDR2 is YNFKEQ.

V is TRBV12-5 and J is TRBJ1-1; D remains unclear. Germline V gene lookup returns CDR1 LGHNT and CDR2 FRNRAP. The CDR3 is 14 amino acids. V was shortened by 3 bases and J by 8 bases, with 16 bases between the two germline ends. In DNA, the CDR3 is TGTGCTAGTGGTTTATACATGTCGCGAGGAGAAGCTTTCTTT. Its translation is CASGLYMSRGEAFF.

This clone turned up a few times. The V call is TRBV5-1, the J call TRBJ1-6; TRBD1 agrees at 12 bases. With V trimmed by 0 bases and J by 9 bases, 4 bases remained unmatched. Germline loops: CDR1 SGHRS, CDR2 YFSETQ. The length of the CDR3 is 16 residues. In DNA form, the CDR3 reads TGCGCCAGCAGCTTGGAGGGACAGGGGGCCGGTTCACCCCTCCACTTT. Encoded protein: CASSLEGQGAGSPLHF. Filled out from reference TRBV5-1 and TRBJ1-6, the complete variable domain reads KAGVTQTPRYLIKTRGQQVTLSCSPISGHRSVSWYQQTPGQGLQFLFEYFSETQRNKGNFPGRFSGRQFSNSRSEMNVSTLELGDSALYLCASSLEGQGAGSPLHFGNGTRLTVT.

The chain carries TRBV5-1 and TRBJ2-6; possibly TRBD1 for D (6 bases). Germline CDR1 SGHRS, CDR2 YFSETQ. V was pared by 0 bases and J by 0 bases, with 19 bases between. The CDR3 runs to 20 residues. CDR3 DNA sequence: TGCGCCAGCAGCTTGGCCCTACAGGACAGTATTCTCTCTGGGGCCAACGTCCTGACTTTC. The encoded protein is CASSLALQDSILSGANVLTF.

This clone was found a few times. CDR3 DNA sequence: TGTGCCAGCAGCGGACTAGCGGGAAGCACAGATACGCAGTATTTT. This translates into CASSGLAGSTDTQYF. This rearrangement joins TRBV7-9 to TRBJ2-3, with TRBD2 matching over 12 bases. The CDR3 is 15 residues long. The V gene's germline CDR1 is SEHNR and CDR2 FQNEAQ (reference sequence). V shed 5 bases and J 0 bases; nucleotides not matched to a gene: 0.

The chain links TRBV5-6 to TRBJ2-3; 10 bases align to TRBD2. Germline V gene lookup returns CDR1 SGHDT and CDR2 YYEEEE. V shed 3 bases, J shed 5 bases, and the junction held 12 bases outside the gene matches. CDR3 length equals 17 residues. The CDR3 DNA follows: TGTGCCAGCAGCTACGTACTAGCGGGGTACAAGGGAGATACGCAGTATTTT. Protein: CASSYVLAGYKGDTQYF. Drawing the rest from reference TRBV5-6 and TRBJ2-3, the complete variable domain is DAGVTQSPTHLIKTRGQQVTLRCSPKSGHDTVSWYQQALGQGPQFIFQYYEEEERQRGNFPDRFSGHQFPNYSSELNVNALLLGDSALYLCASSYVLAGYKGDTQYFGPGTRLTVL.

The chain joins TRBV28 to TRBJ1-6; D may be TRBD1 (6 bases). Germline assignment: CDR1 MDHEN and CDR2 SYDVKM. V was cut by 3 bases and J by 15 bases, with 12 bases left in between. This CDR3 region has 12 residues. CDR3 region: CASSLQDRVLHF. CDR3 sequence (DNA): TGTGCCAGCAGTTTGCAGGACAGAGTCCTCCACTTT.

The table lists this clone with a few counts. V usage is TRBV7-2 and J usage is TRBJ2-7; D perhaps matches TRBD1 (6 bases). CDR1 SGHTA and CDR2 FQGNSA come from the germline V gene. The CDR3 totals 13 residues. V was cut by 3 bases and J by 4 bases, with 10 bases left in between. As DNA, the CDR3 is TGTGCCAGCAGCTTGACGACAGGATACGAGCAGTACTTC. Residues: CASSLTTGYEQYF.

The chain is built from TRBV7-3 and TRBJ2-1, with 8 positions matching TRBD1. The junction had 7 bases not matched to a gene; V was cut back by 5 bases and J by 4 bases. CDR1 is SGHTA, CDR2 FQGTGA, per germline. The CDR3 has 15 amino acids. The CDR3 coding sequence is TGTGCCAGCAGCCGTGGGGACAGGCATTACAATGAGCAGTTCTTC. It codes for CASSRGDRHYNEQFF.

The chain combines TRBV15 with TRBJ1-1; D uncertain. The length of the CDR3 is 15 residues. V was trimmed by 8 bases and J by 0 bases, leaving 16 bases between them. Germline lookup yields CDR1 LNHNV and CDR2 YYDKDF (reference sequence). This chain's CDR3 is CATQHSTRMNTEAFF. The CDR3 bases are TGTGCCACCCAACACTCGACAAGGATGAACACTGAAGCTTTCTTT. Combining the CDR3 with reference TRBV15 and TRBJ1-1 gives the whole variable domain DAMVIQNPRYQVTQFGKPVTLSCSQTLNHNVMYWYQQKSSQAPKLLFHYYDKDFNNEADTPDNFQSRRPNTSFCFLDIRSPGLGDTAMYLCATQHSTRMNTEAFFGQGTRLTVV.

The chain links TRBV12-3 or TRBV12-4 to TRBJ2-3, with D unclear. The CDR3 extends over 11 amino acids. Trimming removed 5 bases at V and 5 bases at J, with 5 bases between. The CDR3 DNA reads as TGTGCCAGCAGTCGTATAGATACGCAGTATTTT. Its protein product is CASSRIDTQYF.

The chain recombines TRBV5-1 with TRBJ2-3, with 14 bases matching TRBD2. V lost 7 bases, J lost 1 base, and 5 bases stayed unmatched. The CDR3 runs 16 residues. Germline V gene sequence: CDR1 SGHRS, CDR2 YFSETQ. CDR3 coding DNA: TGCGCCAGCGGGGGACTAGCGGGAGCGGGCACAGATACGCAGTATTTT. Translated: CASGGLAGAGTDTQYF. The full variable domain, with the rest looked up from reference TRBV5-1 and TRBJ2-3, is KAGVTQTPRYLIKTRGQQVTLSCSPISGHRSVSWYQQTPGQGLQFLFEYFSETQRNKGNFPGRFSGRQFSNSRSEMNVSTLELGDSALYLCASGGLAGAGTDTQYFGPGTRLTVL.

CDR3: CASTLADSYGYTF. In DNA, the CDR3 is TGTGCCAGCACCCTAGCGGACAGCTATGGCTACACCTTC. The V call is TRBV28, the J call TRBJ1-2; TRBD1 is a possible D gene (6 bases). Germline lookup yields CDR1 MDHEN and CDR2 SYDVKM. Trimming took off 7 bases at V and 4 bases at J, with 13 bases between the two ends. This CDR3 comprises 13 residues.

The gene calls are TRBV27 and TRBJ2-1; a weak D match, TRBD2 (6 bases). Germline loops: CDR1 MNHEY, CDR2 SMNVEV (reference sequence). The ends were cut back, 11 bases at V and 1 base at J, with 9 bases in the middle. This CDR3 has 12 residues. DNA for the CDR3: TGTGCCCTGGGGGGATCCTACAATGAGCAGTTCTTC. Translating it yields CALGGSYNEQFF.

The chain's CDR3 is CASSLYSEYEQYF. The CDR3 region has the DNA TGTGCCAGCAGCTTATATAGTGAGTACGAGCAGTACTTC. The chain combines TRBV11-2 with TRBJ2-7; D remains unclear. The CDR3 loop spans 13 amino acids. The V and J ends lost 2 bases and 4 bases respectively, with 9 bases between them. Germline CDR1 reads SGHAT; CDR2 reads FQNNGV.

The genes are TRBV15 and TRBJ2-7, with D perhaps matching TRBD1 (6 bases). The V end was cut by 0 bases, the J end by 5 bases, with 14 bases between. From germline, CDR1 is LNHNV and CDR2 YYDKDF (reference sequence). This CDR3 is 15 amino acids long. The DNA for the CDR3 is TGTGCCACCAGCAGAGATCAGGGGCCGCTTAACGAGCAGTACTTC. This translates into CATSRDQGPLNEQYF.